A selection of T cell receptor beta chains follows, all from one sample in a study of CD8+ T cells in alopecia areata. Some clones are missing from TCRdb's copy, which holds only in-frame ones; the method was immunoSEQ multiplex PCR. This sample carries approximately 82,000 clones, about 53% of them seen once, and the ten largest clones take around 5%. Specimen: NKG2D-high CD8+ T cells sorted from blood. Every receptor here comes from a human donor with alopecia areata. CDR3s leave out the opening cysteine and the closing phenylalanine or tryptophan. The D gene is left open where the match is weak. Only part of the rows carry a size: once, few, many, or a class if the clone is expanded.

d_call j_call clone_size v_call cdr3_aa
NA TRBJ2-2 NA TRBV27 ASTGRENTGELF
NA TRBJ1-5 NA TRBV15 ATSRGGSSSQPQH
NA TRBJ1-1 NA TRBV5-6 ASSSTGYTEAF
NA TRBJ2-7 NA TRBV28 ASSLSRVEQY
NA TRBJ1-6 NA TRBV10-3 AISGDGTLH
NA TRBJ2-7 NA TRBV29-1 SVGESYEQY
NA TRBJ1-1 few TRBV14 ASSQDLYEAF
NA TRBJ2-3 NA TRBV5-4 ASSPGETDTQY
TRBD1 TRBJ1-2 NA TRBV4-1 ASSQAVDRGHT
NA TRBJ2-3 NA TRBV27 ASSWDTSEEDTQY
TRBD1 TRBJ2-7 NA TRBV2 ASSPPGTGLNEQY
NA TRBJ2-7 NA TRBV27 ASSLRLQGPYEQY
NA TRBJ2-7 NA TRBV5-1 ASSHRDHEQY
TRBD2 TRBJ2-3 NA TRBV27 ASSPPPGLAGRQDGTDTQY
NA TRBJ1-5 NA TRBV5-1 ASSLEAGGSNQPQH
TRBD1 TRBJ1-2 few TRBV27 ASSPGTEFYGYT
NA TRBJ1-1 few TRBV21-1 ASSNRDRDGTEAF
NA TRBJ1-2 NA TRBV29-1 SVEAGEIYGYT
NA TRBJ2-7 few TRBV29-1 SVGGGEQY
NA TRBJ1-2 NA TRBV30 AWNPGHGYT
TRBD1 TRBJ2-2 NA TRBV7-7 ASSLLTGDTGELF
NA TRBJ2-2 few TRBV28 ASSLGQGYSGELF
NA TRBJ2-1 NA TRBV14 ASSRLDNEQF
NA TRBJ2-7 NA TRBV6-5 ASSVQVGGYEQY
NA TRBJ2-7 NA TRBV7-9 ASSHGILSYEQY
NA TRBJ1-1 NA TRBV29-1 SVEPQGGTEAF
NA TRBJ1-2 NA TRBV27 ASLGTVSWGYT
NA TRBJ1-4 NA TRBV29-1 SVYLDRFGEKLF
NA TRBJ2-1 NA TRBV7-6 ASSYYSDNEQF
NA TRBJ2-7 NA TRBV5-1 ASSLGDFLEQY
TRBD1 TRBJ1-5 NA TRBV4-1 ASSQDRTGINQPQH
TRBD1 TRBJ2-3 few TRBV5-1 ASSTEQGATKDTQY
TRBD1 TRBJ1-5 NA TRBV5-1 ASSLEGAQPQH
NA TRBJ1-4 NA TRBV14 ASSQSPDTRLF
NA TRBJ2-5 once TRBV5-1 ASSLAMEETQY
NA TRBJ2-5 NA TRBV27 ASSSLNLYQETQY
TRBD2 TRBJ2-3 NA TRBV28 ATGGGLTSALTDTQY
NA TRBJ2-1 NA TRBV14 ASSQAGSINEQF
NA TRBJ2-2 NA TRBV27 ASSVIFTGELF
NA TRBJ2-3 NA TRBV7-9 ASSWGLEVTDTQY
NA TRBJ2-7 NA TRBV2 ASIGYEQY
NA TRBJ1-2 NA TRBV29-1 SVEEKDTVIYGYT
NA TRBJ1-2 NA TRBV5-1 ASSLDQTNYGYT
NA TRBJ2-1 NA TRBV5-1 ASSSDSLYNEQF
TRBD2 TRBJ2-7 once TRBV5-1 ASGSGGAVEQY
NA TRBJ2-7 NA TRBV2 ASTATSSYEQY
NA TRBJ2-7 NA TRBV5-1 ASSLGNEQY